This TCR beta chain comes out of a study of blood T cell repertoires in COVID-19. Study summary: The origin of the acute and convalescent COVID-19 samples was the United States, Italy and Spain. In each case, the material was cDNA or gDNA derived from T cells, B-cell-depleted T cells, or PBMCs.

Trimming shortened V by 2 bases and J by 3 bases, and 10 bases separated the two germline ends. From germline, CDR1 is MNHEY and CDR2 SVGEGT. The CDR3 sequence is 14 residues long. Authors' processing steps: Amplification of reference gene primers provided the estimated nucleated cell counts. Clones were read by immunoSEQ multiplex PCR, and TCRdb kept only the in-frame ones, dropping some. D and trimming were read from the DNA, whereas the V and J calls and clone size are those reported in that table. The data contain roughly 140,000 clones, about four fifths of them singletons. Sequenced: peripheral blood. J is TRBJ1-1 and V is TRBV6-2 or TRBV6-3; TRBD1 is a possible D gene (6 bases). This TCR was recovered from an elderly woman with acute or convalescent COVID-19. Here the CDR3 reads CASSYLSGDTEAFF. In DNA form, the CDR3 reads TGTGCCAGCAGTTACCTATCAGGGGACACTGAAGCTTTCTTT.